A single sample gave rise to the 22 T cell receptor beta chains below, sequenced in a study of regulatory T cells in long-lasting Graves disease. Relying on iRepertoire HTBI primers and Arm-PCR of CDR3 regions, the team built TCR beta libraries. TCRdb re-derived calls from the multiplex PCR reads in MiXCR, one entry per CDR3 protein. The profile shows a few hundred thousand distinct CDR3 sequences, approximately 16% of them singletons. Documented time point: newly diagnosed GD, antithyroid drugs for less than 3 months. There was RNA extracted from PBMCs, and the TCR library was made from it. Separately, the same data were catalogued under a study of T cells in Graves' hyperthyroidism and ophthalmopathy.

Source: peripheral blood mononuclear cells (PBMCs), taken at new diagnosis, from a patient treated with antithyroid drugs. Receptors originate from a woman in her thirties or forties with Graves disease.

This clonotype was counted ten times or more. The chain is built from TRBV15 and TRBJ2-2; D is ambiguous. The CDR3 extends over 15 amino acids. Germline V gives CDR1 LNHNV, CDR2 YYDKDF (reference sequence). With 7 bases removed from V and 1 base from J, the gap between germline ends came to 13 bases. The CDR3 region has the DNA TGTGCCACCAAAGTCGCAACGGTGAACACCGGGGAGCTGTTTTTT. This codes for CATKVATVNTGELFF.

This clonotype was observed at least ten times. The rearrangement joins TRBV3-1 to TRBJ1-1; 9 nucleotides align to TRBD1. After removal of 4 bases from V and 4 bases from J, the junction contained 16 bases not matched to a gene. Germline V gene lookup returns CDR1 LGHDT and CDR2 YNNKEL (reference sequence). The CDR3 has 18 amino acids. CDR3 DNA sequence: TGTGCCAGCAGCCCGCAACTCCGGGACAGGGTATGGTCCACTGAAGCTTTCTTT. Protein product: CASSPQLRDRVWSTEAFF.

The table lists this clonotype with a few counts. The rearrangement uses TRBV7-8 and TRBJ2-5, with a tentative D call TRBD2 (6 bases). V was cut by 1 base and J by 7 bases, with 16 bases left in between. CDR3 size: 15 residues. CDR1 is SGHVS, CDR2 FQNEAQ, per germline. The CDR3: CASSLGSGRGVTQYF. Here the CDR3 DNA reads TGTGCCAGCAGCTTAGGGTCGGGGCGCGGGGTGACCCAGTACTTC. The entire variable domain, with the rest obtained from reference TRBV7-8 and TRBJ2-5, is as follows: GAGVSQSPRYKVAKRGQDVALRCDPISGHVSLFWYQQALGQGPEFLTYFQNEAQLDKSGLPSDRFFAERPEGSVSTLKIQRTQQEDSAVYLCASSLGSGRGVTQYFGPGTRLLVL.

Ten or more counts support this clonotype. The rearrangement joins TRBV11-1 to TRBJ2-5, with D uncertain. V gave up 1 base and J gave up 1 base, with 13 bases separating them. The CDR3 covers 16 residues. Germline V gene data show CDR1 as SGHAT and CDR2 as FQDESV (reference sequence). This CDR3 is CASSLGQVAVQETQYF. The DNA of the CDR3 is TGTGCCAGCAGCTTAGGACAAGTGGCGGTCCAAGAGACCCAGTACTTC.

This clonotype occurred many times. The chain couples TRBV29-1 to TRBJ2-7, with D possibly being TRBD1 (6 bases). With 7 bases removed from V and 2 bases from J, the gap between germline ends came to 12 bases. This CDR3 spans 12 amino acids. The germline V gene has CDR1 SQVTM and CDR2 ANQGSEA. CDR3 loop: CSAGQLPYEQYF. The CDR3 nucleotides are TGCAGCGCCGGACAGCTTCCCTACGAGCAGTACTTC.

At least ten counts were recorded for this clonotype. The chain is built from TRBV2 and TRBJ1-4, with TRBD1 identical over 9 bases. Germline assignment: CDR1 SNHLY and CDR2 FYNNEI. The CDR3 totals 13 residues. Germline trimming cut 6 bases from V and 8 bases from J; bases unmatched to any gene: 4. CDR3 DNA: TGTGCCAGCAGACAGGGGGCGGAGGAAAAACTGTTTTTT. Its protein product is CASRQGAEEKLFF. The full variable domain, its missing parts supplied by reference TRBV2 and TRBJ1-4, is EPEVTQTPSHQVTQMGQEVILRCVPISNHLYFYWYRQILGQKVEFLVSFYNNEISEKSEIFDDQFSVERPDGSNFTLKIRSTKLEDSAMYFCASRQGAEEKLFFGSGTQLSVL.

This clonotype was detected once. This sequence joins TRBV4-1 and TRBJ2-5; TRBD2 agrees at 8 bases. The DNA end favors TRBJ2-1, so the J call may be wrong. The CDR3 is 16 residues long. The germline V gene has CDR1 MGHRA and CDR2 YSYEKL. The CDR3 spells CASSRSLAGLRDEQFF. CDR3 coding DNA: TGCGCCAGCAGCCGGTCGCTAGCGGGCCTGAGGGATGAGCAGTTCTTC.

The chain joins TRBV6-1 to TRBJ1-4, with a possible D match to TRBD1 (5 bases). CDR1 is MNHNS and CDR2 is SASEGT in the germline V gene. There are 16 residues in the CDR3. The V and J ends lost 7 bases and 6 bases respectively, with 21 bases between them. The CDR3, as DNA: TGTGCCAGCACCACCGTGGGGGAGGTTCGCGATGAAAAACTGTTTTTT. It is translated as CASTTVGEVRDEKLFF.

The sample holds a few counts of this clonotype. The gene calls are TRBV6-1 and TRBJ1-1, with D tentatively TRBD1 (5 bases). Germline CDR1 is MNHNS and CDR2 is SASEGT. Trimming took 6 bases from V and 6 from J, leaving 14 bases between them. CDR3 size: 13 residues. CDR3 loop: CASSPTRGSEAFF. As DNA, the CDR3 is TGTGCCAGCAGCCCCACCCGGGGCTCTGAAGCTTTCTTT.

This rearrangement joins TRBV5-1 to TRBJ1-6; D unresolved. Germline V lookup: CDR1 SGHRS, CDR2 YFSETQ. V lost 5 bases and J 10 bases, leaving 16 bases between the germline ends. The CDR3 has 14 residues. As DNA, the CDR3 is TGCGCCAGCAGGATAGGGAGTTCAGGATCACCCCTCCACTTT. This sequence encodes CASRIGSSGSPLHF.

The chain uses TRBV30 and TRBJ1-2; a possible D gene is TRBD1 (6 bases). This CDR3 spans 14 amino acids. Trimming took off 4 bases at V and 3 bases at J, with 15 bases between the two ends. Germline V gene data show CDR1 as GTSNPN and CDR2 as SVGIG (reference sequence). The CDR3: CAWNKQGGDYGYTF. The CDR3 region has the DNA TGTGCCTGGAACAAACAGGGAGGTGACTATGGCTACACCTTC. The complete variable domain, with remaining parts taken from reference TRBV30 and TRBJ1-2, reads SQTIHQWPATLVQPVGSPLSLECTVEGTSNPNLYWYRQAAGRGLQLLFYSVGIGQISSEVPQNLSASRPQDRQFILSSKKLLLSDSGFYLCAWNKQGGDYGYTFGSGTRLTVV.

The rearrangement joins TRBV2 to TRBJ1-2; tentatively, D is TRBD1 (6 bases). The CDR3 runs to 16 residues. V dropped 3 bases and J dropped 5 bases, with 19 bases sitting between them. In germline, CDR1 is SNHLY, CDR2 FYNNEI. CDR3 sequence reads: CASSESVGRGEYGYTF. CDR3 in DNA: TGTGCCAGCAGTGAGTCGGTGGGCAGGGGAGAATATGGCTACACCTTC.

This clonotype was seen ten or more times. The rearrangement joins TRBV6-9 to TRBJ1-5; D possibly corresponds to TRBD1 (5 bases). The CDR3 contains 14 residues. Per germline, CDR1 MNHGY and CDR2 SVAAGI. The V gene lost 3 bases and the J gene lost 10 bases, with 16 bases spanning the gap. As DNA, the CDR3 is TGTGCCAGCAGTTACGGCCCAGGGACTGGTCCCCAGCATTTT. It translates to CASSYGPGTGPQHF.

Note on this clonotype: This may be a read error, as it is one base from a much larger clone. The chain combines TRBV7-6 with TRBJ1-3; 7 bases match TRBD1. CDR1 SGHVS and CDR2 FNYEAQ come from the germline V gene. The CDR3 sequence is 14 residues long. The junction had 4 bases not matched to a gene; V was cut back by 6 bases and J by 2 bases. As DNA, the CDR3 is TGTGCCAGCAGTTCGACAGGGACTGGAAACACCATATATTTT. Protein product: CASSSTGTGNTIYF.

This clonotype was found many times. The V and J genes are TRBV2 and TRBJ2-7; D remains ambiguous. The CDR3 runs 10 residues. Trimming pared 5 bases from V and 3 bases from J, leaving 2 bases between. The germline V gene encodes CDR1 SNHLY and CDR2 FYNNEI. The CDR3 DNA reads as TGTGCCAGCAGTAACTACGAGCAGTACTTC. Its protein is CASSNYEQYF.

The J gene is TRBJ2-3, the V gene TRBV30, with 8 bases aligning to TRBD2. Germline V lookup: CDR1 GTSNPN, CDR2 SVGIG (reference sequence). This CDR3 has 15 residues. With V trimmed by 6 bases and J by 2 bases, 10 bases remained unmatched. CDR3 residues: CACTEVAGFTDTQYF. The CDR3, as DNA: TGTGCCTGCACCGAGGTAGCGGGGTTCACAGATACGCAGTATTTT.

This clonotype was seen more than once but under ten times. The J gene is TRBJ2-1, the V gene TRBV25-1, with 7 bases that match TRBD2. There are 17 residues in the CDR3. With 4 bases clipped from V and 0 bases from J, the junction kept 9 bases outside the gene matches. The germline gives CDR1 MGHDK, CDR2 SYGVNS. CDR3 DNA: TGTGCCAGCAGTGTGGTAAGCGGGACCACCTCCTACAATGAGCAGTTCTTC. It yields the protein CASSVVSGTTSYNEQFF.

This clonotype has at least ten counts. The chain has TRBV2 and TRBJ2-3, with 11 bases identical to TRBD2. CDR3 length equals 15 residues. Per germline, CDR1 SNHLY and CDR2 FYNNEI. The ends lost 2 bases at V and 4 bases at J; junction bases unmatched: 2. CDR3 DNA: TGTGCCAGCAGTGAACTAGCGGGAGGAGCAGATACGCAGTATTTT. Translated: CASSELAGGADTQYF.

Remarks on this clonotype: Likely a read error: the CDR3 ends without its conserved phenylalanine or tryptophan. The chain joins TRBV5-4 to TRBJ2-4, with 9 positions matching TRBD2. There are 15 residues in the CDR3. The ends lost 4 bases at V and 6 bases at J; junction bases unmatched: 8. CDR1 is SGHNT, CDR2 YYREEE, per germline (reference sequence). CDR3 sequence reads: CASSLKREVGNIQYL. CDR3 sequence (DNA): TGTGCCAGCAGCCTGAAGCGGGAGGTCGGAAACATTCAGTACCTC.

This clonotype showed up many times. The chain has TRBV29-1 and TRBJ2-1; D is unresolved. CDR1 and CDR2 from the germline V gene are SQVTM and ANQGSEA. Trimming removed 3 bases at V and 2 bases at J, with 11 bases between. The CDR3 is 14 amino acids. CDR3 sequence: CSVDSRNTYNEQFF. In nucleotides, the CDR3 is TGCAGCGTTGACAGCCGGAACACCTACAATGAGCAGTTCTTC.

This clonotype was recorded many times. The CDR3 bases are TGTGCCAGCAGTTGGCAGGAGGGAGGTTACTATGGCTACACCTTC. Translating it yields CASSWQEGGYYGYTF. V is TRBV6-2 or TRBV6-3 and J is TRBJ1-2; D is unclear. This CDR3 contains 15 residues. The V and J ends lost 4 bases and 3 bases respectively, with 15 bases between them. CDR1 and CDR2 from the germline V gene are MNHEY and SVGEGT.

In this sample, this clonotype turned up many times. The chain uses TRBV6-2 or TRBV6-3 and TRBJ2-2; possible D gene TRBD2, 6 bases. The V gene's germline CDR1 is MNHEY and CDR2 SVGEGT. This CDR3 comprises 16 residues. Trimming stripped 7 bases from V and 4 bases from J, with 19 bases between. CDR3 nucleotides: TGTGCCAGCACAAGAACGGGGGTGAGTGGCACCGGGGAGCTGTTTTTT. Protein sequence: CASTRTGVSGTGELFF.